One and the same sample provided the 14 T cell receptor beta chains below, sequenced in a study of CD8+CD57+ T cells in acquired aplastic anemia. It was genomic DNA that served as the template for profiling TCR beta VDJ and CDR3. TCRdb analysed the reads with MiXCR anew, one entry per CDR3 protein. The data show more than 40,000 distinct CDR3 sequences, approximately 78% seen once. The sequenced material came from sorted CD4+, CD8+, or CD8+CD57+ T cells (not recorded which) from PBMCs. The receptors stem from a human donor in good health, serving as a control.

CDR3: CASSVGGQGNSPLHF. The CDR3 DNA sequence: TGTGCCAGCAGCGTAGGGGGACAGGGGAATTCACCCCTCCACTTT. The V and J genes are TRBV12-3 or TRBV12-4 and TRBJ1-6; 10 bases map to TRBD1. Unmatched junction bases numbered 6, after V lost 6 bases and J lost 7 bases. CDR3 length: 15 amino acids.

J is TRBJ2-4 and V is TRBV7-9; the D gene is possibly TRBD1 (6 bases). The CDR3 has 13 residues. Germline CDR1 and CDR2: SEHNR and FQNEAQ (reference sequence). The V end lost 4 bases, the J end lost 11 bases, and 15 bases lay between the germline ends. CDR3 nucleotide sequence: TGTGCCAGCAGCTCCTCGGACAGAGGAGTTCAGTACTTC. Its translation: CASSSSDRGVQYF. Supplemented by reference TRBV7-9 and TRBJ2-4, the full variable domain reads DTGVSQNPRHKITKRGQNVTFRCDPISEHNRLYWYRQTLGQGPEFLTYFQNEAQLEKSRLLSDRFSAERPKGSFSTLEIQRTEQGDSAMYLCASSSSDRGVQYFGAGTRLSVL.

This clonotype turned up a few times. The chain uses TRBV29-1 and TRBJ2-7; a possible D gene is TRBD1 (6 bases). The V gene's germline CDR1 is SQVTM and CDR2 ANQGSEA. There are 14 residues in the CDR3. The CDR3 DNA is TGCAGTGTTCCCGGGATAGGGGGCTCCTACGAGCAGTACTTC. Translation gives CSVPGIGGSYEQYF.

This chain connects TRBV25-1 to TRBJ2-3; D gene unclear. V was trimmed by 3 bases and J by 4 bases, leaving 8 bases between them. The CDR3 sequence is 13 residues long. Germline V gives CDR1 MGHDK, CDR2 SYGVNS. The CDR3 DNA follows: TGTGCCAGCAGTGACCCGCCGGCAGATACGCAGTATTTT. It codes for CASSDPPADTQYF.

The chain uses TRBV20-1 and TRBJ2-1; tentatively, D is TRBD2 (6 bases). The CDR3 is 14 residues long. V was trimmed by 6 bases and J by 5 bases, leaving 17 bases between them. Germline values: CDR1 DFQATT, CDR2 SNEGSKA (reference sequence). The CDR3 region is CSAPPGGMNNEQFF. Here the CDR3 DNA reads TGCAGTGCCCCCCCCGGAGGGATGAACAATGAGCAGTTCTTC.

This clonotype was counted between two and nine times. This chain uses TRBV10-2 with TRBJ1-5, with 7 bases fitting TRBD1. CDR3 length: 14 amino acids. After removal of 0 bases from V and 7 bases from J, the junction contained 3 bases not matched to a gene. The germline V gene encodes CDR1 WSHSY and CDR2 SAAADI. This CDR3 is CASSESTGVQPQHF. Written as DNA, the CDR3 is TGCGCCAGCAGTGAGTCCACAGGGGTACAGCCCCAGCATTTT.

The J gene is TRBJ2-7, the V gene TRBV19, with 7 bases lining up with TRBD2. V gave up 1 base and J gave up 2 bases; unmatched junction bases: 2. The CDR3 loop spans 14 amino acids. Germline V gives CDR1 LNHDA, CDR2 SQIVND (reference sequence). CDR3 coding DNA: TGTGCCAGTAGTATAGCAGCGGGGACCTACGAGCAGTACTTC. Its translation is CASSIAAGTYEQYF.

The rearrangement uses TRBV9 and TRBJ1-2; maybe TRBD1 (5 bases). The V gene's germline CDR1 is SGDLS and CDR2 YYNGEE. The CDR3 has 14 amino acids. Between the trimmed V and J ends, which lost 0 bases and 4 bases, there was a span of 10 bases. The CDR3 reads CASSVGQRGYGYTF. As DNA, the CDR3 is TGTGCCAGCAGCGTAGGACAGAGGGGCTATGGCTACACCTTC.

This clonotype was seen many times. The V gene is TRBV13, the J gene TRBJ2-3, with D uncertain. V lost 4 bases to trimming and J lost 3 bases, with 11 bases between them. Looked up from germline, CDR1 is PRHDT and CDR2 is FYEKMQ (reference sequence). This CDR3 region has 14 residues. The DNA for the CDR3 is TGTGCCAGCAGCTCGGTAGAGAGTACAGATACGCAGTATTTT. Translating it yields CASSSVESTDTQYF.

The rearrangement joins TRBV5-6 to TRBJ2-7; 7 positions agree with TRBD1. CDR3 length equals 15 residues. V gave up 0 bases and J gave up 3 bases; unmatched junction bases: 6. The germline CDR1 and CDR2 sequences are SGHDT and YYEEEE. The CDR3 DNA is TGTGCCAGCAGCTTGGCCGGGACAGAGGACTACGAGCAGTACTTC. This codes for CASSLAGTEDYEQYF.

A word on this clonotype: The CDR3 does not end in the conserved phenylalanine or tryptophan, so this is likely a read error. The J gene is TRBJ1-2, the V gene TRBV7-2; D uncertain. The CDR3 spans 13 residues. Trimming removed 3 bases at V and 8 bases at J, with 13 bases between. Germline V gene sequence: CDR1 SGHTA, CDR2 FQGNSA. DNA for the CDR3: TGTGCCAGCAGCTTCGCTCGCTCCGACGGCTACACCCTC. Translating gives CASSFARSDGYTL.

Of note for this clonotype: One end of the junction varies from germline; a read error may be responsible. This chain connects TRBV10-3 to TRBJ1-2; 8 bases align to TRBD1. The CDR3 runs to 11 residues. Per germline, CDR1 ENHRY and CDR2 SYGVKD. The CDR3 reads CAIRGSTGEFF. DNA for the CDR3: TGTGCCATCAGGGGATCGACAGGGGAGTTCTTC.

This rearrangement joins TRBV20-1 to TRBJ1-2; D is uncertain. Trimming stripped 0 bases from V and 5 bases from J, with 13 bases between. The CDR3 extends over 14 amino acids. The germline V gene encodes CDR1 DFQATT and CDR2 SNEGSKA (reference sequence). CDR3 protein: CSARDRRSGYGYTF. Written as DNA, the CDR3 is TGCAGTGCTAGAGATCGGCGCAGTGGGTATGGCTACACCTTC.

This clonotype was recorded once. This chain uses TRBV25-1 with TRBJ1-4; D remains ambiguous. In germline, CDR1 is MGHDK, CDR2 SYGVNS. V dropped 2 bases and J dropped 5 bases, with 9 bases sitting between them. The length of the CDR3 is 14 residues. This CDR3 is CASSEAGRNEKLFF. In nucleotides, the CDR3 is TGTGCCAGCAGTGAAGCCGGGCGGAATGAAAAACTGTTTTTT.